The clone carrying this TCR beta chain was seen ten or more times. What it recognizes is unknown. The missing CDR3 end, 3 residues past where the read stops, is filled in from the germline J gene. The data were taken from a study of T cell clonality in common variable immunodeficiency. Findings and limits, study-wide: Patient heterogeneity in the CVID cohort limited correlations between repertoire features and clinical complications. Fewer TCRbeta clones were shared among CVID subjects than controls.

Sequencing used immunoSEQ multiplex PCR; TCRdb keeps in-frame clones, though not all of them. The sample presents about 81,000 clones, none singletons. The CDR3 extends over 15 amino acids. The germline gives CDR1 DFQATT, CDR2 SNEGSKA (reference sequence). Trimming at V came to 6 bases and at J to 3 bases, leaving 13 bases not matched to a gene. Sequencing used peripheral blood mononuclear cells. V is TRBV20-1 and J is TRBJ2-7; 8 positions agree with TRBD1. The TCR comes from a person aged 18-70 years in good health. The CDR3 protein is CSANPSGGSFYEQYF. CDR3 DNA, as far as it was read: TGCAGTGCCAACCCTTCAGGGGGCAGTTTCTACGAG.